This note documents a single T cell receptor beta chain sequence. As yet, its antigen is unknown. The data are from a study of OX40 agonist ivuxolimab in advanced cancers. The wider study: Patients took ivuxolimab, an agonistic anti-OX40 (CD134) antibody.

Trimming took off 1 base at V and 5 bases at J, with 12 bases between the two ends. Per germline, CDR1 SGHRS and CDR2 YFSETQ. The CDR3 totals 14 residues. Study-level results: Average numbers of expanded clones were greater in CD8+ T cells than in CD4+.

Libraries were prepared by immunoSEQ multiplex PCR; TCRdb keeps only in-frame clonotypes and omits some of them. Of 55,000 or so clones listed, 86% are singletons. The source is an adult with an advanced solid tumor such as melanoma, head and neck, liver or kidney cancer. J is TRBJ2-5 and V is TRBV5-1, with no clear D. Sequencing used CD4+ or CD8+ T cells sorted from blood, obtained in a trial of the OX40 agonist ivuxolimab. The CDR3 sequence: CASSLTAGGETQYF. In DNA form, the CDR3 reads TGCGCCAGCAGCTTGACGGCCGGTGGGGAGACCCAGTACTTC.